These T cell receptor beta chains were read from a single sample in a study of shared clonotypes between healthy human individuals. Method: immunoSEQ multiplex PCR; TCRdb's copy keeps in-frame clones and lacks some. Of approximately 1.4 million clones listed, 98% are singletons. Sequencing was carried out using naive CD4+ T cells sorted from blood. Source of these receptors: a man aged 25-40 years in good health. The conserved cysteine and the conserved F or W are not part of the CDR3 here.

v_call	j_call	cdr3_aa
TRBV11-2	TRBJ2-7	ASSLVGLAGVSYEQY
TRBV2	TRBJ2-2	ASSDSRYTGELF
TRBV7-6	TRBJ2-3	ASSPFSGAPSTDTQY
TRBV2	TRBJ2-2	ASREAGTGDWSGSPGELF
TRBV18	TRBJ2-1	ASSPRRTSGSLSSYNEQF
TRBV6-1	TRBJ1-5	ASSELRNQPQH
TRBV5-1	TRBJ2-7	ASSLAREGYEQY
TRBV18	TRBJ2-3	ASSPLSAGNADTQY
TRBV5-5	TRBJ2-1	ASSLLGFGSYNEQF
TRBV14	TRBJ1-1	ASSQFGPNTEAF
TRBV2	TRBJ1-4	ASSRRDRDEKLF
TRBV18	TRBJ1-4	ASSPQTGMGEKLF
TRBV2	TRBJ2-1	ASSETYRGSEQF
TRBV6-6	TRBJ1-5	ASSYSFPGDQPQH
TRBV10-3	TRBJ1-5	AISDGVGGGQPQH
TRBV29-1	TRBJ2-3	SVDLAGLDTQY
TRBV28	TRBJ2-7	ASSLGLAAPFEEQY
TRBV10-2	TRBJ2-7	AIETNRGDSYEQY
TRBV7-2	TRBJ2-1	ASSLRGTSGRFGLGEQF
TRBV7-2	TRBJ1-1	ASTPPVAYTEAF
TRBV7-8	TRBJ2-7	ASSLGLWAGGGEQY
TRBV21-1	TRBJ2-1	ASSKAKREGLGDNEQF
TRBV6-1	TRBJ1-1	ASSDKGQEYLNTEAF
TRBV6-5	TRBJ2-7	ASSVTGPYEQY
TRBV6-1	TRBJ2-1	ATGGKSVDNEQF
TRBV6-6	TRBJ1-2	ASSSPPLTTYGYT
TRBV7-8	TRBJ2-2	ASSFRERTGELF
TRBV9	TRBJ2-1	ASSVGPGGGSFSYNEQF
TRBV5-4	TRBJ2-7	ASSVQGYEQY
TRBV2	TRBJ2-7	ASRATDYEPREQY
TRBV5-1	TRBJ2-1	ASSTRTGSDEQF
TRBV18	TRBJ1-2	ASSRGYGYT
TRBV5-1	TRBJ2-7	ASSLLSGSLYEQY
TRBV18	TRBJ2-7	ASSPFFGSSYEQY
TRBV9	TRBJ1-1	ASSVGSTTGTEAF
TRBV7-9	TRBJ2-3	ASSSLGSGYSTDTQY
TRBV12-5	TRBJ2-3	ASGLDSLGSTDTQY
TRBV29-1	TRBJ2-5	SATGSQETQY
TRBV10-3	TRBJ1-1	AISPWAIYTEAF
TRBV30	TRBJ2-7	AWSAPSYEQY